The present entry profiles one T cell receptor (beta chain) with its context. Its antigen is not identified. This entry comes from a study of blood T cells in healthy people across ages. Across the study: About one barcoded beta molecule per two T cells was the capture yield of template switching. Study findings and constraints: Naive T cell percentage showed a strong correlation with TCR beta diversity. When set beside aged donors, long-lived donors presented more naive CD4+ cells and higher diversity.

Deletions cut 3 bases from V and 9 bases from J, with 12 bases between. This CDR3 contains 13 residues. In germline, CDR1 is SGHTA, CDR2 FQGTGA. Together with a sample-barcoded 5' primer, a J-beta primer mix was included in a second PCR lasting about 7 to 11 cycles. TCRdb re-called the 5' RACE reads through MiXCR, storing one row per CDR3 protein. The repertoire has about 780,000 distinct CDR3 sequences, 35% to 60% of them found once; the top ten carry approximately 18%. This chain connects TRBV7-3 to TRBJ2-1, with a weak D call TRBD2 (5 bases). This clonotype was sampled from a man older than 75 in good health. Sequencing was performed on blood. The CDR3, as DNA: TGTGCCAGCAGCTTTACGGGGATGGGTGAGCAGTTCTTC. Translation gives CASSFTGMGEQFF.